These 24 T cell receptor beta chains were all obtained from the same sample, sequenced in a study of T cell responses to AZD1222 COVID-19 vaccine. Clones were sequenced by immunoSEQ multiplex PCR, and TCRdb holds only the in-frame ones, with some missing. The sample has approximately 100,000 clones, around nine tenths seen once. The source material was peripheral blood, sampled on day 0 of AZD1222 vaccination. The origin of the receptors is an adult in good health.

The J gene is TRBJ2-7, the V gene TRBV7-2; weak D call: TRBD1 (5 bases). The CDR3 length is 15 residues. Germline values: CDR1 SGHTA, CDR2 FQGNSA. V was cut by 1 base and J by 1 base, with 11 bases left in between. The CDR3 sequence is CASSLGLTGSYEQYF. The CDR3 DNA is TGTGCCAGCAGCTTAGGTTTAACAGGATCCTACGAGCAGTACTTC.

The genes are TRBV5-1 and TRBJ2-7, with 7 bases aligning to TRBD1. The CDR3 loop spans 14 amino acids. The germline V gene encodes CDR1 SGHRS and CDR2 YFSETQ. V was pared by 4 bases and J by 2 bases, with 6 bases of the junction left unmatched. The CDR3 nucleotides are TGCGCCAGCAGCGGGACGACAGGGCCCTACGAGCAGTACTTC. Protein sequence: CASSGTTGPYEQYF.

V is TRBV10-3 and J is TRBJ2-3, with D possibly matching TRBD2 (7 bases). This CDR3 region has 15 residues. CDR1 and CDR2 from the germline V gene are ENHRY and SYGVKD. The V end was cut by 5 bases, the J end by 3 bases, with 15 bases between. CDR3: CAISSQGGGTDTQYF. CDR3 DNA sequence: TGTGCCATCAGTTCTCAGGGAGGGGGGACAGATACGCAGTATTTT.

J is TRBJ1-6 and V is TRBV7-2; TRBD1 is a possible D gene (5 bases). Germline V lookup: CDR1 SGHTA, CDR2 FQGNSA. The CDR3 contains 18 residues. V gave up 2 bases and J gave up 5 bases, with 19 bases separating them. CDR3 nucleotides: TGTGCCAGCAGCTTATCCCGGACACGAGTCACCAATAATTCACCCCTCCACTTT. Encoded protein: CASSLSRTRVTNNSPLHF.

The rearrangement uses TRBV7-9 and TRBJ1-4; D is ambiguous. Germline V gene data show CDR1 as SEHNR and CDR2 as FQNEAQ (reference sequence). Trimming took off 2 bases at V and 6 bases at J, with 13 bases between the two ends. This CDR3 is 15 amino acids long. The CDR3: CASSLPPGRDEKLFF. As DNA, the CDR3 is TGTGCCAGCAGCTTACCCCCGGGAAGAGATGAAAAACTGTTTTTT.

This clone was recorded a few times. The chain combines TRBV5-4 with TRBJ2-3; 8 nucleotides agree with TRBD2. CDR1 is SGHNT and CDR2 is YYREEE in the germline V gene (reference sequence). V trimming: 0 bases; J trimming: 6 bases; junction bases outside the gene matches: 6. The CDR3 length is 15 residues. CDR3 sequence reads: CASSLATSVVDTQYF. DNA of the CDR3: TGTGCCAGCAGCTTGGCGACTAGCGTGGTGGATACGCAGTATTTT.

The rearrangement joins TRBV7-2 to TRBJ1-1; D might be TRBD1 (6 bases). CDR1 SGHTA and CDR2 FQGNSA come from the germline V gene. The CDR3 totals 15 residues. The ends were cut back, 3 bases at V and 3 bases at J, with 14 bases in the middle. The CDR3 loop reads CASSLGPGGHTEAFF. In nucleotides, the CDR3 is TGTGCCAGCAGCTTGGGCCCCGGGGGGCACACTGAAGCTTTCTTT.

This sequence joins TRBV7-2 and TRBJ1-5; D is unclear. Germline CDR1 SGHTA, CDR2 FQGNSA. V was clipped by 3 bases and J by 7 bases, with 7 bases between them. This CDR3 is built from 12 residues. In DNA form, the CDR3 reads TGTGCCAGCAGCTTGCCCCGCCAGCCCCAGCATTTT. Protein product: CASSLPRQPQHF.

The V gene is TRBV19, the J gene TRBJ2-1; 7 bases match TRBD2. The CDR3 has 17 amino acids. Germline CDR1 reads LNHDA; CDR2 reads SQIVND (reference sequence). V dropped 10 bases and J dropped 0; count of bases not matched to a gene: 15. CDR3 DNA sequence: TGTGCCACCTTATCAGGTGGGGAGGGCAGCTCCTACAATGAGCAGTTCTTC. Protein sequence: CATLSGGEGSSYNEQFF.

This clone was counted a few times. The chain couples TRBV10-3 to TRBJ1-5; D is uncertain. The germline gives CDR1 ENHRY, CDR2 SYGVKD. The germline V and J ends were trimmed by 3 bases and 5 bases, with 8 bases remaining between them. CDR3 size: 13 residues. CDR3 nucleotides: TGTGCCATCAGTGAAGCTGCGGATCAGCCCCAGCATTTT. Protein: CAISEAADQPQHF.

This chain connects TRBV4-3 to TRBJ2-2, with D unclear. Per germline, CDR1 LGHNA and CDR2 YSLEER. Deletions cut 0 bases from V and 1 base from J, with 6 bases between. The CDR3 spans 15 residues. The CDR3 DNA reads TGCGCCAGCAGCCAAGACGCCAGGAACACCGGGGAGCTGTTTTTT. Amino acid sequence: CASSQDARNTGELFF.

The V call is TRBV30, the J call TRBJ2-2, with 7 bases lining up with TRBD1. V was clipped by 1 base and J by 7 bases; unmatched bases: 12. Germline V gene sequence: CDR1 GTSNPN, CDR2 SVGIG (reference sequence). The CDR3 is 16 residues long. CDR3 in DNA: TGTGCCTGGAGTGACAGGGGACGACTTACGGGCGGGGAGCTGTTTTTT. Its protein product is CAWSDRGRLTGGELFF. The entire variable domain, with the rest obtained from reference TRBV30 and TRBJ2-2, is as follows: SQTIHQWPATLVQPVGSPLSLECTVEGTSNPNLYWYRQAAGRGLQLLFYSVGIGQISSEVPQNLSASRPQDRQFILSSKKLLLSDSGFYLCAWSDRGRLTGGELFFGEGSRLTVL.

The V gene is TRBV6-2 or TRBV6-3, the J gene TRBJ1-2; a possible D gene is TRBD1 (6 bases). Germline CDR1 MNHEY, CDR2 SVGEGT. There are 13 residues in the CDR3. Trimming pared 6 bases from V and 2 bases from J, leaving 10 bases between. This chain's CDR3 is CASSPTGNYGYTF. CDR3 in DNA: TGTGCCAGCAGCCCCACAGGGAACTATGGCTACACCTTC.

The rearrangement links TRBV18 to TRBJ2-3; 9 bases are shared with TRBD1. V shed 2 bases and J 3 bases; nucleotides not matched to a gene: 15. CDR3 length equals 19 residues. CDR1 is KGHSH and CDR2 is LQKENI in the germline V gene. This chain's CDR3 is CASSPILGQGRIRTDTQYF. The CDR3 bases are TGTGCCAGCTCACCAATATTAGGACAGGGGAGGATCAGAACAGATACGCAGTATTTT.

The gene calls are TRBV7-6 and TRBJ1-1; possible D gene TRBD1, 5 bases. V was pared by 5 bases and J by 1 base, with 17 bases between. The CDR3 loop spans 16 amino acids. CDR1 SGHVS and CDR2 FNYEAQ come from the germline V gene. CDR3 sequence: CASSPMGGGTNTEAFF. The CDR3 bases are TGTGCCAGCAGCCCCATGGGGGGAGGGACGAACACTGAAGCTTTCTTT. The full variable domain, with the rest looked up from reference TRBV7-6 and TRBJ1-1, is GAGVSQSPRYKVTKRGQDVALRCDPISGHVSLYWYRQALGQGPEFLTYFNYEAQQDKSGLPNDRFSAERPEGSISTLTIQRTEQRDSAMYRCASSPMGGGTNTEAFFGQGTRLTVV.

The J gene is TRBJ2-1, the V gene TRBV5-4; 10 bases agree with TRBD1. The CDR3 runs 16 residues. The germline gives CDR1 SGHNT, CDR2 YYREEE (reference sequence). V gave up 4 bases and J gave up 9 bases; unmatched junction bases: 13. The CDR3 sequence: CASSKTGGTGGVEQFF. The CDR3 nucleotides read TGTGCCAGCAGCAAGACAGGGGGCACGGGTGGGGTTGAGCAGTTCTTC. The complete variable domain, with remaining parts taken from reference TRBV5-4 and TRBJ2-1, reads ETGVTQSPTHLIKTRGQQVTLRCSSQSGHNTVSWYQQALGQGPQFIFQYYREEENGRGNFPPRFSGLQFPNYSSELNVNALELDDSALYLCASSKTGGTGGVEQFFGPGTRLTVL.

This chain connects TRBV19 to TRBJ1-1; TRBD1 is a possible D gene (5 bases). The CDR3 runs 14 residues. The V end was cut by 7 bases, the J end by 7 bases, with 19 bases between. Germline V gene data show CDR1 as LNHDA and CDR2 as SQIVND (reference sequence). The CDR3 region is CASIGAEVGVEAFF. Here the CDR3 DNA reads TGTGCCAGTATAGGGGCGGAGGTTGGGGTTGAAGCTTTCTTT. The complete variable domain, with remaining parts taken from reference TRBV19 and TRBJ1-1, reads DGGITQSPKYLFRKEGQNVTLSCEQNLNHDAMYWYRQDPGQGLRLIYYSQIVNDFQKGDIAEGYSVSREKKESFPLTVTSAQKNPTAFYLCASIGAEVGVEAFFGQGTRLTVV.

The genes are TRBV18 and TRBJ2-5; no clear D gene. Per germline, CDR1 KGHSH and CDR2 LQKENI. The CDR3 consists of 13 residues. V lost 5 bases to trimming and J lost 5 bases, with 12 bases between them. For the CDR3, the DNA is TGTGCCAGCTCAACCTTGGGTGGGGAGACCCAGTACTTC. Its protein is CASSTLGGETQYF.

This chain uses TRBV6-4 with TRBJ2-1, with 8 bases matching TRBD2. CDR3 length: 15 amino acids. The germline gives CDR1 MRHNA, CDR2 SNTAGT. V was clipped by 2 bases and J by 6 bases; unmatched bases: 6. CDR3 coding DNA: TGTGCCAGCAGTGACGGGCTAGCGGGCCGCAATGAGCAGTTCTTC. Translated: CASSDGLAGRNEQFF.

The rearrangement joins TRBV7-6 to TRBJ2-3; the match to TRBD1 covers 8 bases. Germline V gene sequence: CDR1 SGHVS, CDR2 FNYEAQ. V dropped 5 bases and J dropped 0; count of bases not matched to a gene: 7. CDR3 length: 16 amino acids. The CDR3 is CASSPTGQGSTDTQYF. CDR3 DNA sequence: TGTGCCAGCAGCCCTACCGGACAGGGAAGCACAGATACGCAGTATTTT.

The chain links TRBV11-1 to TRBJ2-7; D perhaps matches TRBD1 (5 bases). The CDR3 runs to 14 residues. CDR1 is SGHAT, CDR2 FQDESV, per germline (reference sequence). V was trimmed by 6 bases and J by 6 bases, leaving 18 bases between them. The CDR3 sequence is CASSLRQSRCEQYF. The DNA for the CDR3 is TGTGCCAGCAGTCTTAGACAGTCCCGTTGCGAGCAGTACTTC. The whole variable domain, filled in from reference TRBV11-1 and TRBJ2-7, reads EAEVAQSPRYKITEKSQAVAFWCDPISGHATLYWYRQILGQGPELLVQFQDESVVDDSQLPKDRFSAERLKGVDSTLKIQPAELGDSAMYLCASSLRQSRCEQYFGPGTRLTVT.

The gene calls are TRBV4-1 and TRBJ2-5, with a weak D call TRBD1 (6 bases). Trimming shortened V by 1 base and J by 1 base, and 7 bases separated the two germline ends. CDR1 is MGHRA, CDR2 YSYEKL, per germline. The CDR3 is made up of 14 amino acids. CDR3 bases: TGCGCCAGCAGCCAAGGGACAGCCCAAGAGACCCAGTACTTC. It codes for CASSQGTAQETQYF.

In regard to this clone: This specimen includes other DNA sequences encoding the same CDR3. The chain combines TRBV28 with TRBJ1-6, with 7 bases lining up with TRBD1. The V gene end was trimmed by 4 bases and the J gene end by 7 bases; junction bases not matched to a gene: 4. The CDR3 is made up of 14 amino acids. Per the germline V gene, CDR1 is MDHEN and CDR2 is SYDVKM. CDR3 sequence (DNA): TGTGCCAGCAGTTCCGGGACAGTAAATTCACCCCTCCACTTT. This encodes CASSSGTVNSPLHF.

The V and J genes are TRBV5-6 and TRBJ1-2; TRBD1 might be the D (5 bases). The V gene lost 0 bases and the J gene lost 7 bases, with 13 bases spanning the gap. CDR1 and CDR2 from the germline V gene are SGHDT and YYEEEE. This CDR3 is built from 14 residues. The CDR3 loop is CASSLGRGFSGYTF. The CDR3 DNA is TGTGCCAGCAGCTTGGGTAGGGGTTTTTCTGGCTACACCTTC.